This TCR beta chain was recovered during a study of T cell changes during pregnancy in multiple sclerosis. This CDR3 has 14 residues. Germline CDR1 and CDR2: MGHRA and YSYEKL. Trimming removed 0 bases at V and 9 bases at J, with 9 bases between. Method: immunoSEQ multiplex PCR; TCRdb's copy keeps in-frame clones and lacks some. The repertoire has 33,000 or so clones, under 95% of them found once; the top ten carry 5% to 5.5%. The TCR was taken from a female donor in good health, enrolled as a control in a pregnancy study. Specimen: peripheral blood, collected in the third trimester of pregnancy. V usage is TRBV4-1 and J usage is TRBJ1-6, with a possible D match to TRBD1 (6 bases). CDR3 sequence reads: CASSQDRGLSPLHF. The CDR3 region has the DNA TGCGCCAGCAGCCAAGACAGGGGCCTTTCACCCCTCCACTTT.